These 28 T cell receptor beta chains originate from one sample sequenced in a study of identical twins. TCRdb reanalysed the 5' RACE reads using MiXCR and keeps one entry per CDR3 protein. The data contain 650,000 to 750,000 distinct CDR3 sequences, around 20% of them seen just once; the ten biggest clones take up roughly 4.3%. This same sample was also part of a study on T cells expressing NK-cell markers.

Material: PBMCs. The receptor source for this set is a woman younger than 30 in good health.

The chain joins TRBV13 to TRBJ2-4, with unresolved D. Germline-derived CDR1 and CDR2 are PRHDT and FYEKMQ (reference sequence). V was trimmed by 5 bases and J by 7 bases, leaving 18 bases between them. The CDR3 spans 15 residues. The DNA of the CDR3 is TGTGCCAGCAGCGCCTCCCGAAGGGTCGGGAACATTCAGTACTTC. Its translation is CASSASRRVGNIQYF.

This clonotype has a count of ten or more. V gene TRBV6-1 combines with J gene TRBJ2-6; the D gene could be TRBD1 or TRBD2 (5 bases each). The CDR3 sequence is 16 residues long. V lost 5 bases, J lost 3 bases, and 14 bases lay in between. Germline lookup yields CDR1 MNHNS and CDR2 SASEGT. The CDR3 sequence is CASSPRRENGANVLTF. The CDR3 DNA reads as TGTGCCAGCAGTCCGCGCAGGGAGAATGGGGCCAACGTCCTGACTTTC.

The chain links TRBV6-6 to TRBJ2-7, with a possible D match to TRBD1 (5 bases). Trimming took off 9 bases at V and 5 bases at J, with 11 bases between the two ends. CDR3 length: 11 residues. Germline assignment: CDR1 MNHNY and CDR2 SVGAGI (reference sequence). This chain's CDR3 is CASNKDNEQYF. CDR3 coding DNA: TGTGCCAGTAATAAGGACAACGAGCAGTACTTC.

The rearrangement uses TRBV6-1 and TRBJ2-1; perhaps TRBD2 as D (7 bases). This CDR3 has 17 amino acids. V was shortened by 7 bases and J by 3 bases, with 22 bases between the two germline ends. In germline, CDR1 is MNHNS, CDR2 SASEGT. CDR3 sequence (DNA): TGTGCCAGCATCAAGCTCCGGGGGGCTAGCAGCTACAATGAGCAGTTCTTC. It translates to CASIKLRGASSYNEQFF.

This clonotype was observed a handful of times. The chain employs TRBV12-3 or TRBV12-4 and TRBJ2-1, with TRBD2 identical over 14 bases. Losses at the gene ends were 6 bases for V and 2 bases for J; bases not matched to a gene: 15. The CDR3 extends over 20 amino acids. CDR3 residues: CASSLGGGLAGGPTYNEQFF. The CDR3 DNA is TGTGCCAGCAGCCTAGGGGGAGGACTAGCGGGGGGCCCCACCTACAATGAGCAGTTCTTC.

This clonotype was seen a few times. This chain joins TRBV12-5 and TRBJ2-7; 9 nucleotides line up with TRBD2. CDR1 is LGHNT and CDR2 is FRNRAP in the germline V gene. V was pared by 3 bases and J by 5 bases, with 8 bases of the junction left unmatched. CDR3 size: 15 residues. CDR3 nucleotides: TGTGCTAGTGGTTTTGACGCTAGCGGGAACAACGAGCAGTACTTC. It translates to CASGFDASGNNEQYF.

This clonotype was recorded at least ten times. The rearrangement joins TRBV12-3 or TRBV12-4 to TRBJ1-4, with D unclear. V shed 7 bases and J shed 6 bases, with 6 bases lying between them. This CDR3 comprises 11 residues. The CDR3, as DNA: TGTGCCAGCACCCAAGATGAAAAACTGTTTTTT. Residues: CASTQDEKLFF.

The J gene is TRBJ2-7, the V gene TRBV7-9; D not certain. The length of the CDR3 is 13 residues. The ends were cut back, 4 bases at V and 0 bases at J, with 7 bases in the middle. Germline CDR1 and CDR2: SEHNR and FQNEAQ (reference sequence). CDR3 sequence reads: CASSSYLSYEQYF. DNA of the CDR3: TGTGCCAGCAGCTCCTACCTCTCCTACGAGCAGTACTTC.

This clonotype was counted ten times or more. This rearrangement joins TRBV3-1 to TRBJ2-5, with TRBD2 matching over 10 bases. The trim removed 4 bases at V and 1 base at J, leaving 3 bases unmatched. CDR3 length: 15 amino acids. Looked up from germline, CDR1 is LGHDT and CDR2 is YNNKEL (reference sequence). The CDR3 coding sequence is TGTGCCAGCAGCCTTCGGACTAGCGGCCAAGAGACCCAGTACTTC. It specifies CASSLRTSGQETQYF.

V usage is TRBV6-5 and J usage is TRBJ2-5; D uncertain. Germline V gene data show CDR1 as MNHEY and CDR2 as SVGAGI. V lost 0 bases and J lost 2, with 13 bases in between. This CDR3 spans 16 amino acids. The CDR3 DNA reads as TGTGCCAGCAGTTACTCGTACTCGCTCAGTCAAGAGACCCAGTACTTC. It is translated as CASSYSYSLSQETQYF.

The table lists this clonotype with a few counts. The V call is TRBV6-5, the J call TRBJ1-5; D not resolved. The CDR3 has 15 amino acids. CDR1 is MNHEY, CDR2 SVGAGI, per germline. V was cut by 0 bases and J by 5 bases, with 11 bases left in between. The CDR3 sequence is CASSYSGFGDQPQHF. In nucleotides, the CDR3 is TGTGCCAGCAGTTACTCGGGGTTTGGGGATCAGCCCCAGCATTTT.

The J gene is TRBJ2-1, the V gene TRBV10-3; D gene ambiguous. CDR3 length: 12 amino acids. The germline V gene encodes CDR1 ENHRY and CDR2 SYGVKD. V was clipped by 2 bases and J by 8 bases, with 7 bases between them. The CDR3 nucleotides read TGTGCCATCAGTGAGGGTGGGCATGAGCAGTTCTTC. This gives the protein CAISEGGHEQFF.

This clonotype has more than one count but fewer than ten. The chain has TRBV20-1 and TRBJ2-3; D perhaps matches TRBD1 (5 bases). The CDR3 length is 14 residues. Between the trimmed V and J ends, which lost 5 bases and 1 base, there was a span of 13 bases. Looked up from germline, CDR1 is DFQATT and CDR2 is SNEGSKA (reference sequence). DNA of the CDR3: TGCAGTGCTTCAGGGAATTTGGGCACAGATACGCAGTATTTT. This codes for CSASGNLGTDTQYF.

This clonotype was found many times. The J gene is TRBJ2-1, the V gene TRBV12-3 or TRBV12-4, with D perhaps matching TRBD2 (5 bases). V was clipped by 3 bases and J by 13 bases, with 16 bases between them. This CDR3 has 13 residues. The CDR3 reads CASSFEGPGGQFF. DNA for the CDR3: TGTGCCAGCAGTTTCGAGGGTCCAGGAGGCCAGTTCTTC.

The table lists this clonotype with a few counts. The V call is TRBV6-5, the J call TRBJ2-3, with TRBD1 matching over 7 bases. CDR1 is MNHEY and CDR2 is SVGAGI in the germline V gene. The J segment lost 4 bases and the V segment lost 4 bases, leaving 11 bases of the junction unmatched. CDR3 length equals 16 residues. CDR3 loop: CASSFTGEIGADTQYF. Here the CDR3 DNA reads TGTGCCAGCAGTTTCACAGGGGAAATTGGGGCAGATACGCAGTATTTT.

This clonotype was picked up many times. Here the CDR3 reads CSATLGDFNYGYTF. The CDR3 DNA sequence: TGCAGTGCTACGCTTGGGGATTTTAACTATGGCTACACCTTC. This rearrangement joins TRBV20-1 to TRBJ1-2, with D unresolved. From germline, CDR1 is DFQATT and CDR2 SNEGSKA (reference sequence). Trimming pared 4 bases from V and 1 base from J, leaving 13 bases between. The CDR3 is 14 amino acids.

This clonotype appeared once. The rearrangement uses TRBV3-1 and TRBJ2-6, with D uncertain. CDR1 and CDR2 (germline): LGHDT, YNNKEL (reference sequence). The CDR3 consists of 16 residues. The V end was cut by 8 bases, the J end by 0 bases, with 14 bases between. The CDR3 region is CASHDGTASGANVLTF. The DNA of the CDR3 is TGTGCCAGCCACGACGGAACAGCCTCTGGGGCCAACGTCCTGACTTTC.

The genes are TRBV5-1 and TRBJ1-5, with D hard to call. The germline V and J ends were trimmed by 0 bases and 6 bases, with 10 bases remaining between them. Looked up from germline, CDR1 is SGHRS and CDR2 is YFSETQ. This CDR3 is 14 amino acids long. The CDR3 loop reads CASSLVLGGQPQHF. The CDR3 coding sequence is TGCGCCAGCAGCTTGGTCCTGGGAGGTCAGCCCCAGCATTTT.

CDR3 amino acids: CASSARKGANTGELFF. In DNA form, the CDR3 reads TGTGCCAGCAGCGCCCGGAAGGGGGCGAACACCGGGGAGCTGTTTTTT. The chain couples TRBV9 to TRBJ2-2; possibly TRBD1 for D (6 bases). Germline CDR1 SGDLS, CDR2 YYNGEE. Trimming left V 3 bases short and J 0 bases short, with 12 bases between. The CDR3 consists of 16 residues.

The rearrangement links TRBV11-2 to TRBJ2-1; D not certain. This CDR3 contains 14 residues. The germline V and J ends were trimmed by 0 bases and 10 bases, with 13 bases remaining between them. Germline values: CDR1 SGHAT, CDR2 FQNNGV. As DNA, the CDR3 is TGTGCCAGCAGCTTAGATCTAGAGGTTAAGGAGCAGTTCTTC. Translated: CASSLDLEVKEQFF.

The V call is TRBV6-4, the J call TRBJ2-1, with a possible D match to TRBD1 (7 bases). The ends were cut back, 6 bases at V and 13 bases at J, with 22 bases in the middle. The CDR3 has 14 residues. Per germline, CDR1 MRHNA and CDR2 SNTAGT. Here the CDR3 DNA reads TGTGCCAGCAGGGCGGAGGCTGGCGGGACAGTTCAGTTCTTC. Translation gives CASRAEAGGTVQFF.

This rearrangement joins TRBV20-1 to TRBJ2-4, with TRBD1 as a possible D gene (6 bases). This CDR3 spans 14 amino acids. In germline, CDR1 is DFQATT, CDR2 SNEGSKA (reference sequence). V dropped 6 bases and J dropped 3 bases, with 15 bases sitting between them. CDR3 nucleotides: TGCAGTGCCCCACAGGGCAGCTACAAAAACATTCAGTACTTC. It specifies CSAPQGSYKNIQYF.

This clonotype was recorded many times. The germline gene is not matched at one end of the junction; a read error may be the cause. The chain joins TRBV5-1 to TRBJ2-5; maybe TRBD2 (5 bases). Germline V lookup: CDR1 SGHRS, CDR2 YFSETQ. CDR3 length: 13 amino acids. CDR3 coding DNA: TGTGCTAGCAGCTCCGGGTTGGGAGAGACCCAGTACTTC. Its translation: CASSSGLGETQYF. Full variable domain (rest looked up from reference TRBV5-1 and TRBJ2-5): KAGVTQTPRYLIKTRGQQVTLSCSPISGHRSVSWYQQTPGQGLQFLFEYFSETQRNKGNFPGRFSGRQFSNSRSEMNVSTLELGDSALYLCASSSGLGETQYFGPGTRLLVL.

This clonotype has at least ten counts. The V call is TRBV7-2, the J call TRBJ2-7; weak D call: TRBD2 (6 bases). Trimming cost V 1 base and J 7 bases, with 11 bases left between them. CDR1 SGHTA and CDR2 FQGNSA come from the germline V gene. This CDR3 comprises 13 residues. CDR3 in amino acids: CASSLDGSREQYF. CDR3 bases: TGTGCCAGCAGCTTAGACGGGAGCAGAGAGCAGTACTTC.

V is TRBV3-1 and J is TRBJ1-2, with a tentative D call TRBD1 (6 bases). Germline V gene lookup returns CDR1 LGHDT and CDR2 YNNKEL (reference sequence). Deletions cut 4 bases from V and 13 bases from J, with 16 bases between. This CDR3 spans 12 amino acids. CDR3 sequence (DNA): TGTGCCAGCAGCCCCGCCGCGAGGGGGTGCACCTTC. Translation: CASSPAARGCTF.

The chain carries TRBV6-2 or TRBV6-3 and TRBJ1-1; no firm D call. Germline CDR1 is MNHEY and CDR2 is SVGEGT. Between the trimmed V and J ends, which lost 0 bases and 5 bases, there was a span of 4 bases. The CDR3 extends over 12 amino acids. CDR3 sequence: CASSYSQTEAFF. The CDR3 DNA reads as TGTGCCAGCAGTTACTCGCAGACTGAAGCTTTCTTT.

This clonotype has a single count. The chain uses TRBV7-6 and TRBJ1-3; the match to TRBD1 covers 7 bases. V shed 5 bases, J shed 5 bases, and the junction held 6 bases outside the gene matches. Germline V gene lookup returns CDR1 SGHVS and CDR2 FNYEAQ. The CDR3 totals 14 residues. CDR3 nucleotide sequence: TGTGCCAGCAGCCGTGGGACAGCTCGAAACACCATATATTTT. Its translation: CASSRGTARNTIYF. The full variable domain, with the rest looked up from reference TRBV7-6 and TRBJ1-3, is GAGVSQSPRYKVTKRGQDVALRCDPISGHVSLYWYRQALGQGPEFLTYFNYEAQQDKSGLPNDRFSAERPEGSISTLTIQRTEQRDSAMYRCASSRGTARNTIYFGEGSWLTVV.

The rearrangement links TRBV11-2 to TRBJ2-1; no clear D. The V and J ends lost 2 bases and 2 bases respectively, with 10 bases between them. This CDR3 has 15 amino acids. Germline assignment: CDR1 SGHAT and CDR2 FQNNGV. The CDR3 sequence: CASSLSSSTYNEQFF. CDR3 coding DNA: TGTGCCAGCAGCTTAAGTTCAAGTACCTACAATGAGCAGTTCTTC.